This T cell receptor beta chain was identified in a study of Ad26.COV2.S vaccination and SARS-CoV-2 variants. The wider study: Donor participated within the Ad26.COV2.S arm of the COV1001 trial.

The method was immunoSEQ multiplex PCR; TCRdb's version includes in-frame clones alone and lacks a portion of them. In the table there are fewer than 400,000 clones, about 88% of which are singletons. Remarks on this clone: The antigen is unknown.

Treatment denoted: approximately 18 received Ad26.COV2.S at low or high dose, single or two shots; five or six received placebo; per-sample allocation not given. Specimen acquisition occurred on day 63 following the initial vaccine or placebo injection. Aged 18-55 years, donor was enrolled in Boston in about 2020. Study results and limitations: Placebo recipients and vaccine recipients were similar in non-spike TCR breadth. Placebo recipients trailed vaccine recipients in spike-specific TCR breadth.

The sample in question was peripheral blood, obtained in a trial of Ad26.COV2.S vaccine versus placebo. The sequence derives from a person aged 18-65 years who received the Ad26.COV2.S COVID-19 vaccine or a placebo.

The CDR3 nucleotides are TGTGCCAGCAGCTTAGGGACAGGACTTAACAATGAGCAGTTCTTC. Translating it yields CASSLGTGLNNEQFF. The J gene is TRBJ2-1, the V gene TRBV7-9; 7 positions match TRBD1. The V and J ends lost 1 base and 5 bases, in that order; junction bases with no gene match: 5. The CDR3 consists of 15 residues. Germline CDR1 SEHNR, CDR2 FQNEAQ (reference sequence). The full variable domain, in which reference TRBV7-9 and TRBJ2-1 provide the parts outside the CDR3, is DTGVSQNPRHKITKRGQNVTFRCDPISEHNRLYWYRQTLGQGPEFLTYFQNEAQLEKSRLLSDRFSAERPKGSFSTLEIQRTEQGDSAMYLCASSLGTGLNNEQFFGPGTRLTVL.